The 23 T cell receptor beta chains below were found in one sample sequenced in a study of PD-1 blockade in classical Hodgkin lymphoma. Profiled with immunoSEQ multiplex PCR; TCRdb holds only in-frame clones, not every one. Altogether tens of thousands of clones are present, about 77% being singletons, with the ten largest covering about 39%. This sample's time point: cycle 4 day 1 (C4D1), after more than 5 weeks of nivolumab. Every patient was affected by relapse after autologous stem cell transplantation, while exposure to brentuximab vedotin was not uniform. The source material was peripheral blood mononuclear cells (PBMCs), sampled before the fourth cycle of nivolumab. These receptors came from a human donor with classical Hodgkin lymphoma.

At least ten counts were recorded for this clone. The V gene is TRBV5-1, the J gene TRBJ1-2; no clear D. Trimming shortened V by 7 bases and J by 2 bases, and 12 bases separated the two germline ends. Germline CDR1 reads SGHRS; CDR2 reads YFSETQ. There are 13 residues in the CDR3. The CDR3 loop reads CASGAGSNYGYTF. The CDR3 DNA reads as TGCGCCAGCGGCGCGGGTTCCAACTATGGCTACACCTTC. The whole variable domain, filled in from reference TRBV5-1 and TRBJ1-2, reads KAGVTQTPRYLIKTRGQQVTLSCSPISGHRSVSWYQQTPGQGLQFLFEYFSETQRNKGNFPGRFSGRQFSNSRSEMNVSTLELGDSALYLCASGAGSNYGYTFGSGTRLTVV.

The chain has TRBV4-1 and TRBJ2-5, with TRBD1 identical over 12 bases. There are 16 residues in the CDR3. CDR1 MGHRA and CDR2 YSYEKL come from the germline V gene. Trimming at V came to 3 bases and at J to 3 bases, leaving 5 bases not matched to a gene. The CDR3 loop reads CASSQGDRGREETQYF. The CDR3 nucleotides read TGCGCCAGCAGCCAGGGGGACAGGGGGCGCGAAGAGACCCAGTACTTC.

The chain joins TRBV30 to TRBJ2-7; maybe TRBD2 (5 bases). The CDR3 is 11 residues long. Between the trimmed V and J ends, which lost 5 bases and 2 bases, there was a span of 7 bases. CDR1 and CDR2 from the germline V gene are GTSNPN and SVGIG (reference sequence). The CDR3 sequence: CAWSGTYEQYF. The CDR3 DNA reads TGTGCCTGGTCCGGGACCTACGAGCAGTACTTC. Complete variable domain (other parts from reference TRBV30 and TRBJ2-7): SQTIHQWPATLVQPVGSPLSLECTVEGTSNPNLYWYRQAAGRGLQLLFYSVGIGQISSEVPQNLSASRPQDRQFILSSKKLLLSDSGFYLCAWSGTYEQYFGPGTRLTVT.

This chain uses TRBV14 with TRBJ1-6, with 8 bases identical to TRBD1. This CDR3 comprises 16 residues. Per the germline V gene, CDR1 is SGHDN and CDR2 is FVKESK. V trimming: 4 bases; J trimming: 10 bases; junction bases outside the gene matches: 12. Here the CDR3 DNA reads TGTGCCAGCAGCCCGCAACTGGACAGGGCTTCCTCACCCCTCCACTTT. Translated, it gives CASSPQLDRASSPLHF.

This chain links TRBV19 with TRBJ2-2; 8 bases align to TRBD1. CDR1 LNHDA and CDR2 SQIVND come from the germline V gene (reference sequence). V shed 5 bases, J shed 7 bases, and the junction held 9 bases outside the gene matches. The CDR3 is 15 residues long. CDR3 protein: CASSDRGIGSGELFF. The DNA of the CDR3 is TGTGCCAGTAGTGACAGGGGAATAGGCAGCGGGGAGCTGTTTTTT. Supplemented by reference TRBV19 and TRBJ2-2, the full variable domain reads DGGITQSPKYLFRKEGQNVTLSCEQNLNHDAMYWYRQDPGQGLRLIYYSQIVNDFQKGDIAEGYSVSREKKESFPLTVTSAQKNPTAFYLCASSDRGIGSGELFFGEGSRLTVL.

In its sample, this clone was seen once. The chain employs TRBV18 and TRBJ2-1, with D possibly TRBD2 on 5 matching bases. With 3 bases removed from V and 3 bases from J, the gap between germline ends came to 9 bases. CDR3 length: 14 amino acids. Germline CDR1 and CDR2: KGHSH and LQKENI. CDR3 loop: CASSPGIYYNEQFF. The CDR3 nucleotides read TGTGCCAGCTCACCCGGGATCTACTACAATGAGCAGTTCTTC.

Here the CDR3 DNA reads TGTGCCAGCAGCTCGGGACAGGCAGTAGCTTTCTTT. Its translation is CASSSGQAVAFF. The genes are TRBV28 and TRBJ1-1; 8 bases are shared with TRBD1. V shed 6 bases, J shed 10 bases, and the junction held 7 bases outside the gene matches. The V gene's germline CDR1 is MDHEN and CDR2 SYDVKM. This CDR3 has 12 amino acids.

V gene TRBV18 combines with J gene TRBJ2-2; TRBD1 matches 10 bases. CDR1 KGHSH and CDR2 LQKENI come from the germline V gene. After removal of 3 bases from V and 5 bases from J, the junction contained 0 bases not matched to a gene. The CDR3 has 14 residues. The CDR3 DNA reads TGTGCCAGCTCACCGGGACAGGGGACCGGGGAGCTGTTTTTT. Protein product: CASSPGQGTGELFF.

The V and J genes are TRBV4-1 and TRBJ2-2, with TRBD2 matching over 8 bases. Germline CDR1 is MGHRA and CDR2 is YSYEKL. CDR3 size: 19 residues. The trim removed 7 bases at V and 4 bases at J, leaving 20 bases unmatched. CDR3 DNA sequence: TGCGCCAGCACCCCCGGGTCGCGGGGGGACCCCAGGATCACCGGGGAGCTGTTTTTT. This gives the protein CASTPGSRGDPRITGELFF.

V and J are TRBV6-5 and TRBJ1-2; perhaps TRBD1 as D (5 bases). The CDR3 consists of 14 residues. V was shortened by 7 bases and J by 5 bases, with 17 bases between the two germline ends. The germline V gene encodes CDR1 MNHEY and CDR2 SVGAGI. The CDR3 nucleotides read TGTGCCAGCACCCGGGGCCCGGGGGAATATGGCTACACCTTC. Its translation: CASTRGPGEYGYTF.

The chain couples TRBV15 to TRBJ2-1, with D unresolved. With 1 base removed from V and 2 bases from J, the gap between germline ends came to 9 bases. Germline V gives CDR1 LNHNV, CDR2 YYDKDF (reference sequence). This CDR3 has 15 residues. The CDR3 sequence is CATSRADGAYNEQFF. The CDR3 region has the DNA TGTGCCACCAGCAGAGCGGATGGGGCCTACAATGAGCAGTTCTTC.

This chain uses TRBV9 with TRBJ2-2; D gene unclear. CDR1 and CDR2 from the germline V gene are SGDLS and YYNGEE. Trimming cost V 4 bases and J 2 bases, with 3 bases left between them. CDR3 length: 12 residues. The CDR3 spells CASSLNTGELFF. In DNA, the CDR3 is TGTGCCAGCAGCTTAAACACCGGGGAGCTGTTTTTT.

This clone was observed once. This chain joins TRBV7-9 and TRBJ2-3; unclear D gene. The V end lost 6 bases, the J end lost 2 bases, and 18 bases lay between the germline ends. Germline V gene data show CDR1 as SEHNR and CDR2 as FQNEAQ (reference sequence). CDR3 length: 16 amino acids. CDR3 sequence reads: CASRPSMDGYTDTQYF. CDR3 coding DNA: TGTGCCAGCAGACCTAGTATGGACGGTTACACAGATACGCAGTATTTT.

The chain has TRBV27 and TRBJ1-1; D is ambiguous. The CDR3 is 13 residues long. The V end was cut by 5 bases, the J end by 3 bases, with 10 bases between. Germline CDR1 and CDR2: MNHEY and SMNVEV (reference sequence). The CDR3: CASSPGGHTEAFF. CDR3 DNA sequence: TGTGCCAGCAGTCCAGGAGGGCACACTGAAGCTTTCTTT.

This rearrangement joins TRBV12-5 to TRBJ2-7, with D possibly TRBD1 on 6 matching bases. Looked up from germline, CDR1 is LGHNT and CDR2 is FRNRAP. Trimming cost V 2 bases and J 3 bases, with 14 bases left between them. This CDR3 comprises 15 residues. DNA for the CDR3: TGTGCTAGTGGTTTGACGGACAGATTCCTCTACGAGCAGTACTTC. This translates into CASGLTDRFLYEQYF. Together with reference TRBV12-5 and TRBJ2-7, the CDR3 gives the full variable domain: DARVTQTPRHKVTEMGQEVTMRCQPILGHNTVFWYRQTMMQGLELLAYFRNRAPLDDSGMPKDRFSAEMPDATLATLKIQPSEPRDSAVYFCASGLTDRFLYEQYFGPGTRLTVT.

The chain carries TRBV29-1 and TRBJ2-1; 7 nucleotides agree with TRBD1. CDR3 size: 15 residues. With V trimmed by 2 bases and J by 5 bases, 9 bases remained unmatched. In germline, CDR1 is SQVTM, CDR2 ANQGSEA. The CDR3 DNA sequence: TGCAGCGTTGAATGGCCCCCGACAGGGAACAATGAGCAGTTCTTC. Its translation: CSVEWPPTGNNEQFF.

As for this clone: The sample carries other DNA sequences with the same CDR3. This sequence joins TRBV2 and TRBJ1-2, with a possible D match to TRBD1 (6 bases). Trimming left V 0 bases short and J 1 base short, with 15 bases between. Per the germline V gene, CDR1 is SNHLY and CDR2 is FYNNEI. This CDR3 spans 17 amino acids. The CDR3: CASSEALFGGLNYGYTF. CDR3 coding DNA: TGTGCCAGCAGTGAAGCGCTTTTTGGGGGGCTTAACTATGGCTACACCTTC.

The chain joins TRBV7-3 to TRBJ2-3; no firm D call. CDR3 length: 15 amino acids. Germline CDR1 SGHTA, CDR2 FQGTGA. The V end was cut by 4 bases, the J end by 2 bases, with 13 bases between. The CDR3 sequence: CASSSTFGDTDTQYF. The CDR3 nucleotides read TGTGCCAGCAGCTCTACATTTGGGGACACAGATACGCAGTATTTT. The full variable domain, with the rest looked up from reference TRBV7-3 and TRBJ2-3, is GAGVSQTPSNKVTEKGKYVELRCDPISGHTALYWYRQSLGQGPEFLIYFQGTGAADDSGLPNDRFFAVRPEGSVSTLKIQRTERGDSAVYLCASSSTFGDTDTQYFGPGTRLTVL.

The chain carries TRBV7-7 and TRBJ2-5, with D unclear. Trimming cost V 5 bases and J 1 base, with 17 bases left between them. Germline V gene data show CDR1 as SSHAT and CDR2 as FNYEAQ (reference sequence). The CDR3 is 16 residues long. The CDR3: CASSLGSRQVQETQYF. The DNA of the CDR3 is TGTGCCAGCAGCCTAGGAAGTAGGCAGGTCCAAGAGACCCAGTACTTC.

The chain links TRBV28 to TRBJ1-5; D remains unclear. The CDR3 is made up of 14 amino acids. V lost 3 bases and J lost 3, with 9 bases in between. Germline lookup yields CDR1 MDHEN and CDR2 SYDVKM. The CDR3 bases are TGTGCCAGCAGTTTCACCGATCCCAATCAGCCCCAGCATTTT. Residues: CASSFTDPNQPQHF.

This chain uses TRBV28 with TRBJ2-7; D unclear. Looked up from germline, CDR1 is MDHEN and CDR2 is SYDVKM. Trimming took 6 bases from V and 2 from J, leaving 11 bases between them. This CDR3 has 13 amino acids. The CDR3 region is CASSLPAAYEQYF. CDR3 coding DNA: TGTGCCAGCAGCCTCCCGGCAGCCTACGAGCAGTACTTC.

The CDR3 loop is CASSLQDSPLHF. The CDR3 DNA follows: TGTGCCAGCAGCTTGCAGGATTCACCCCTCCACTTT. The rearrangement uses TRBV7-2 and TRBJ1-6; no clear D. Trimming cost V 3 bases and J 8 bases, with 5 bases left between them. This CDR3 region has 12 residues. The germline V gene encodes CDR1 SGHTA and CDR2 FQGNSA.

The chain uses TRBV9 and TRBJ2-3; D is uncertain. Germline CDR1 is SGDLS and CDR2 is YYNGEE. V was trimmed by 3 bases and J by 6 bases, leaving 11 bases between them. The CDR3 consists of 13 residues. DNA of the CDR3: TGTGCCAGCAGCGCCCGTCCTACTGATACGCAGTATTTT. Translation: CASSARPTDTQYF.